A single sample is the source of the 14 T cell receptor beta chains below, sequenced in a study of shared clonotypes between healthy human individuals. Produced via immunoSEQ multiplex PCR; TCRdb's table is partial and in-frame only. The sample has some 2,500,000 clones, approximately 90% seen once. Sequenced: naive CD4+ T cells from PBMCs. The subset is: CD45RA+ positively selected. The receptor source for this set is a man aged 18 to 29 in good health. Some clones in this sample may be carry-over from other donors' samples.

This chain uses TRBV25-1 with TRBJ1-5; no definite D call. CDR1 and CDR2 (germline): MGHDK, SYGVNS. This CDR3 spans 15 amino acids. V shed 2 bases and J shed 5 bases, with 13 bases lying between them. The CDR3: CASSEAGSRDQPQHF. CDR3 sequence (DNA): TGTGCCAGCAGTGAAGCCGGGAGTCGGGATCAGCCCCAGCATTTT.

The chain couples TRBV15 to TRBJ2-3; D gene unclear. V lost 0 bases and J lost 2, with 12 bases in between. The CDR3 runs to 16 residues. The germline V gene has CDR1 LNHNV and CDR2 YYDKDF (reference sequence). DNA for the CDR3: TGTGCCACCAGCAGAGATGCGTCGGTACCCACAGATACGCAGTATTTT. Its protein product is CATSRDASVPTDTQYF.

The chain combines TRBV5-1 with TRBJ1-1; 8 bases are a match to TRBD1. CDR1 SGHRS and CDR2 YFSETQ come from the germline V gene. The CDR3 is 13 amino acids. The junction had 3 bases not matched to a gene; V was cut back by 4 bases and J by 4 bases. The CDR3, as DNA: TGCGCCAGCAGCGCCGGGACAGGCACTGAAGCTTTCTTT. Its translation: CASSAGTGTEAFF.

The table lists this clone with a count of one. CDR3 in amino acids: CASSWQGTGVNTEAFF. The CDR3 DNA sequence: TGCGCCAGCAGCTGGCAAGGGACAGGGGTAAACACTGAAGCTTTCTTT. The chain employs TRBV5-1 and TRBJ1-1; TRBD1 matches 10 bases. Germline trimming cut 3 bases from V and 2 bases from J; bases unmatched to any gene: 7. Germline V gene sequence: CDR1 SGHRS, CDR2 YFSETQ. The CDR3 consists of 16 residues.

The V and J genes are TRBV29-1 and TRBJ2-5, with D maybe TRBD2 (5 bases). CDR1 SQVTM and CDR2 ANQGSEA come from the germline V gene. Trimming took 3 bases from V and 5 from J, leaving 13 bases between them. This CDR3 is 13 amino acids long. The CDR3 DNA reads TGCAGCGTTGACCACGGAAAGCGGGAGACCCAGTACTTC. Encoded protein: CSVDHGKRETQYF. The whole variable domain, filled in from reference TRBV29-1 and TRBJ2-5, reads SAVISQKPSRDICQRGTSLTIQCQVDSQVTMMFWYRQQPGQSLTLIATANQGSEATYESGFVIDKFPISRPNLTFSTLTVSNMSPEDSSIYLCSVDHGKRETQYFGPGTRLLVL.

This clone was picked up one time. This chain connects TRBV11-2 to TRBJ1-1; perhaps TRBD1 as D (5 bases). CDR3 length: 14 residues. The germline CDR1 and CDR2 sequences are SGHAT and FQNNGV. V was clipped by 1 base and J by 3 bases, with 9 bases between them. The CDR3 nucleotides are TGTGCCAGCAGCTTAGTAGCAGGGCACACTGAAGCTTTCTTT. This translates into CASSLVAGHTEAFF.

This chain connects TRBV7-2 to TRBJ2-1; unclear D gene. Germline CDR1 SGHTA, CDR2 FQGNSA. The CDR3 loop spans 14 amino acids. Trimming removed 5 bases at V and 6 bases at J, with 14 bases between. As DNA, the CDR3 is TGTGCCAGCAGCACCTCCCAGGACGTCAATGAGCAGTTCTTC. Translated: CASSTSQDVNEQFF.

As DNA, the CDR3 is TGCGCCAGCAGCTTTTCCCCGGGCGGGGAGGCCTACGAGCAGTACTTC. It specifies CASSFSPGGEAYEQYF. The rearrangement links TRBV5-1 to TRBJ2-7, with D possibly TRBD2 on 6 matching bases. Per germline, CDR1 SGHRS and CDR2 YFSETQ. The CDR3 spans 16 residues. Trimming left V 2 bases short and J 2 bases short, with 17 bases between.

Only a few counts were recorded for this clone. The chain couples TRBV7-2 to TRBJ2-5; 8 bases agree with TRBD1. This CDR3 spans 13 amino acids. The germline V gene encodes CDR1 SGHTA and CDR2 FQGNSA. V was pared by 5 bases and J by 5 bases, with 4 bases of the junction left unmatched. CDR3 in amino acids: CASSQDRGETQYF. DNA of the CDR3: TGTGCCAGCAGCCAAGACAGGGGTGAGACCCAGTACTTC.

CDR3 amino acids: CSVGKGGAWGYGYTF. The DNA of the CDR3 is TGCAGCGTTGGTAAAGGGGGCGCTTGGGGCTATGGCTACACCTTC. The J gene is TRBJ1-2, the V gene TRBV29-1; 7 bases are a match to TRBD1. V gave up 4 bases and J gave up 4 bases; unmatched junction bases: 12. The CDR3 covers 15 residues. Looked up from germline, CDR1 is SQVTM and CDR2 is ANQGSEA.

This chain joins TRBV30 and TRBJ1-4; D remains ambiguous. The CDR3 length is 15 residues. Germline lookup yields CDR1 GTSNPN and CDR2 SVGIG (reference sequence). Trimming removed 3 bases from V and 8 bases from J, with 19 bases in between. The CDR3 is CAWSRSGVFGEKLFF. The DNA for the CDR3 is TGTGCCTGGAGCCGGAGTGGGGTCTTTGGAGAAAAACTGTTTTTT.

The J gene is TRBJ2-1, the V gene TRBV13; D call uncertain. This CDR3 is built from 14 residues. V was clipped by 5 bases and J by 4 bases, with 12 bases between them. The germline V gene encodes CDR1 PRHDT and CDR2 FYEKMQ (reference sequence). The CDR3 is CASSTEQGYNEQFF. Here the CDR3 DNA reads TGTGCCAGCAGCACCGAACAAGGGTACAATGAGCAGTTCTTC.

The gene calls are TRBV28 and TRBJ1-1, with D perhaps TRBD1 (5 bases). The CDR3 is 17 amino acids. V dropped 6 bases and J dropped 4 bases, with 24 bases sitting between them. CDR1 MDHEN and CDR2 SYDVKM come from the germline V gene. For the CDR3, the DNA is TGTGCCAGCAGCCTAAAACGGGGGGGGTCGGCACGCACTGAAGCTTTCTTT. It specifies CASSLKRGGSARTEAFF.

The chain combines TRBV7-9 with TRBJ2-7, with TRBD1 matching 11 bases. The CDR3 runs to 14 residues. CDR1 and CDR2 from the germline V gene are SEHNR and FQNEAQ (reference sequence). The J segment lost 7 bases and the V segment lost 5 bases, leaving 7 bases of the junction unmatched. The CDR3 loop reads CASSLRDRGNEQYF. The CDR3 nucleotides are TGTGCCAGCAGCCTGCGGGACAGGGGGAATGAGCAGTACTTC.